This TCR beta chain came from a study of early T cells in non-severe SARS-CoV-2 infection. The table lists this clonotype with many counts. In TCRdb, the 5' RACE reads were re-called with MiXCR into one record per CDR3 protein. Found here are some 61,000 distinct CDR3 sequences, under 15% of them singletons; the top ten hold about 7.7%. V shed 6 bases, J shed 5 bases, and the junction held 8 bases outside the gene matches. Germline V gene sequence: CDR1 SGHVS, CDR2 FNYEAQ. CDR3 length equals 16 residues. The rearrangement uses TRBV7-6 and TRBJ2-1; 12 bases fit TRBD2. The sequencing sample was made of whole blood. The receptor comes from an adult who was a healthcare worker with PCR-confirmed SARS-CoV-2 infection or an uninfected control (not recorded which). The DNA of the CDR3 is TGTGCCAGCAGTTCGACTAGCGGGAGCCCCCACAATGAGCAGTTCTTC. Its translation is CASSSTSGSPHNEQFF.